These T cell receptor beta chains were read from a single sample in a study of identical twins. TCRdb reprocessed the 5' RACE reads via MiXCR and lists one record per CDR3 protein. This table holds about 520,000 distinct CDR3 sequences, about 20% found once. In addition, the sample was reused for a study of T cells expressing NK-cell markers.

Sequenced sample: CD4+ T cells sorted from blood. The receptors originated from a woman aged 18-29 years in good health. The CDR3 runs from the conserved cysteine through the conserved F or W. D genes are given only for firm matches. Rows give clone size only sometimes, using once, few, many, or a class for an expanded clone.

D gene	J gene	clone size	CDR3 length	V gene	CDR3 DNA	CDR3 protein
TRBD2	TRBJ2-1	few	17	TRBV20-1	TGCAGTGCTAAAAAGAGGGGAGGGACTAGCGGGAGCAATGAGCAGTTCTTC	CSAKKRGGTSGSNEQFF
NA	TRBJ2-3	NA	17	TRBV6-5	TGTGCCAGCAGTTACGGAGTTCGGGCTTTTAGCACAGATACGCAGTATTTT	CASSYGVRAFSTDTQYF
NA	TRBJ1-2	few	15	TRBV6-1	TGTGCCAGCACCGCCCGGGGCAGTAGATTCTATGGCTACACCTTC	CASTARGSRFYGYTF
TRBD2	TRBJ2-1	NA	16	TRBV3-1	TGTGCCAGCAGCCAGGAGATAGCGGGAGGGCGGCATGAGCAGTTCTTC	CASSQEIAGGRHEQFF
NA	TRBJ1-1	NA	13	TRBV4-3	TGCGCCAGCAGCCAAGAAAAGAACACTGAAGCTTTCTTT	CASSQEKNTEAFF
NA	TRBJ2-1	NA	12	TRBV3-1	TGTGCCAGCAGCCAAGGACAGGCGGAGCAGTTCTTC	CASSQGQAEQFF
TRBD2	TRBJ2-3	NA	15	TRBV20-1	TGCAGTGCTAGAGTAGCGGGGGCTACCACAGATACGCAGTATTTT	CSARVAGATTDTQYF
TRBD2	TRBJ2-5	NA	13	TRBV9	TGTGCCAGCACCCGGGAGCGGGAAGGGACCCAGTACTTC	CASTREREGTQYF
TRBD2	TRBJ2-1	NA	17	TRBV7-6	TGTGCCAGCAGCTTAAGGGGACTAGCGATTCACTACAATGAGCAGTTCTTC	CASSLRGLAIHYNEQFF
NA	TRBJ2-1	NA	15	TRBV12-5	TGTGCTAGTGGTTTGGTCCTTTCCGGCCCCAATGAGCAGTTCTTC	CASGLVLSGPNEQFF
NA	TRBJ1-1	few	15	TRBV5-1	TGCGCCAGCAGCAAACAGGGTATGGGTCTGAATGAAGCTTTCTTT	CASSKQGMGLNEAFF
NA	TRBJ1-2	NA	15	TRBV6-5	TGTGCCAGCAGTTACTCGTACAGACCTAACTATGGCTACACCTTC	CASSYSYRPNYGYTF
NA	TRBJ1-6	NA	11	TRBV12-3/TRBV12-4	TGTGCCAGCAGTGCCTCGAGGTCCCTCCACTTT	CASSASRSLHF
NA	TRBJ2-3	few	13	TRBV7-9	TGTGCCAGCGAGCGGCCTAGCACAGATACGCAGTATTTT	CASERPSTDTQYF
NA	TRBJ2-1	NA	13	TRBV5-6	TGTGCCAGCAGCTATCCGCGGAACAATGAGCAGTTCTTC	CASSYPRNNEQFF
TRBD1	TRBJ2-1	NA	16	TRBV20-1	TGCAGTGCTAGACCCTACCCGGGACAGGGAAGAGAGGAGCAGTTCTTC	CSARPYPGQGREEQFF
NA	TRBJ1-1	NA	14	TRBV5-5	TGTGCCAGCAGCTTGGGGGAGGCGAACACTGAAGCTTTCTTT	CASSLGEANTEAFF
NA	TRBJ1-4	few	15	TRBV27	TGTGCCAGCAGTTACACCACAGGGCGCAATGAAAAACTGTTTTTT	CASSYTTGRNEKLFF
NA	TRBJ2-2	NA	13	TRBV7-8	TGTGCCAGCAGCTTAGCTGGGTCCGGGGAGCTGTTTTTT	CASSLAGSGELFF
TRBD1	TRBJ1-2	NA	17	TRBV7-9	TGTGCCAGCAGCTTACTGGACAGGGACTACGCTAACTATGGCTACACCTTC	CASSLLDRDYANYGYTF
NA	TRBJ2-3	NA	11	TRBV10-3	TGTGCCATCGGCGACAGAGATACGCAGTATTTT	CAIGDRDTQYF
NA	TRBJ1-1	NA	15	TRBV27	TGTGCCAGCAGTAAAGAGAGGGGTTGGTACACTGAAGCTTTCTTT	CASSKERGWYTEAFF
TRBD2	TRBJ2-1	few	15	TRBV5-1	TGCGCCAGCAGCTCGAGAGCGGGGGTCCGAGGTGAGCAGTTCTTC	CASSSRAGVRGEQFF
NA	TRBJ2-3	NA	15	TRBV9	TGTGCCAGCAGCTATAGGGGTAAGCACACAGATACGCAGTATTTT	CASSYRGKHTDTQYF
NA	TRBJ2-2	few	17	TRBV4-3	TGCGCCAGCAGCCAAGAACGAGCGCGGGACTCGAACGGGGAGCTGTTTTTT	CASSQERARDSNGELFF
NA	TRBJ2-3	NA	13	TRBV2	TGTGCCAGCAGTGAAGATCTCACAGATACGCAGTATTTT	CASSEDLTDTQYF
NA	TRBJ2-1	few	16	TRBV6-1	TGTGCCAGCGGGCCAGGCCTAGCTCCGTCCTACAATGAGCAGTTCTTC	CASGPGLAPSYNEQFF
NA	TRBJ2-1	NA	15	TRBV5-4	TGTGCCAGCAGCCAAGCGTTTACCACCTACAATGAGCAGTTCTTC	CASSQAFTTYNEQFF
NA	TRBJ2-7	NA	15	TRBV9	TGTGCCAGCAGCGTAGAGGCAGGGAGCTCCTACGAGCAGTACTTC	CASSVEAGSSYEQYF
NA	TRBJ1-6	NA	16	TRBV6-1	TGTGCCAGCAGCATATCCCCGGGAGAAAATAATTCACCCCTCCACTTT	CASSISPGENNSPLHF
NA	TRBJ2-3	NA	13	TRBV2	TGTGCCAGCAATCCCACGCCGGGACCGCTGCAGTATTTT	CASNPTPGPLQYF
NA	TRBJ1-1	NA	14	TRBV6-1	TGTGCCAGCATTCTACCCGCACGACCGACTGAAGCTTTCTTT	CASILPARPTEAFF
NA	TRBJ1-3	few	13	TRBV6-5	TGTGCCAGCAGTTCACCTTCCGGAAACACCATATATTTT	CASSSPSGNTIYF
TRBD2	TRBJ2-5	NA	15	TRBV20-1	TGCAGTGCTAGAGAGGCTAGCGGGATCGGCGAGACCCAGTACTTC	CSAREASGIGETQYF
NA	TRBJ1-3	few	14	TRBV5-1	TGCGCCAGCAGATTAACAGGGTCTGGAAACACCATATATTTT	CASRLTGSGNTIYF
NA	TRBJ1-1	NA	13	TRBV5-1	TGCGCCAGCAGCTTGGAGGGCCTGATCGAAGCTTTCTTT	CASSLEGLIEAFF
NA	TRBJ2-3	few	14	TRBV7-8	TGTGCCAGCAGCTTGGGTTTGTGGGCAGATACGCAGTATTTT	CASSLGLWADTQYF
TRBD2	TRBJ2-1	NA	16	TRBV20-1	TGCAGTGCTGGGACTAGCGGGGGGGCGCTAGGGAATGAGCAGTTCTTC	CSAGTSGGALGNEQFF
NA	TRBJ1-2	few	11	TRBV25-1	TGTGCCAGCAGTGTCCAAGGTGGCTACACCTTC	CASSVQGGYTF
NA	TRBJ2-3	NA	15	TRBV10-3	TGTGCCATCAGTGACCCGGGACTTCGCACAGATACGCAGTATTTT	CAISDPGLRTDTQYF
TRBD2	TRBJ2-7	NA	17	TRBV5-1	TGCGCCAGCAGCCCGGGACTAGCGGGAGGGAATAAGGGCGAGCAGTACTTC	CASSPGLAGGNKGEQYF
NA	TRBJ1-1	NA	13	TRBV20-1	TGCAGTGCTAGGGGGAAGTCGGGCACTGAAGCTTTCTTT	CSARGKSGTEAFF
TRBD2	TRBJ2-7	NA	15	TRBV5-1	TGCGCCAGCAGCTGGGGACTAGCGGATTCCTACGAGCAGTACTTC	CASSWGLADSYEQYF
NA	TRBJ2-2	many	14	TRBV5-1	TGCGCCAGCAGCGTCGACCCGGGGGCCGGGGAGCTGTTTTTT	CASSVDPGAGELFF
NA	TRBJ2-3	few	14	TRBV20-1	TGCAGTGCTCCCGGGTACTATAGCACAGATACGCAGTATTTT	CSAPGYYSTDTQYF
NA	TRBJ2-1	NA	15	TRBV27	TGTGCCAGCAGTTTGTGGGGCGGGGATTACAATGAGCAGTTCTTC	CASSLWGGDYNEQFF
NA	TRBJ1-3	NA	12	TRBV10-3	TGTGCCATCAGTGAGATCGGAAACACCATATATTTT	CAISEIGNTIYF
TRBD2	TRBJ2-3	NA	14	TRBV4-2	TGTGCCAGCAGCCATGGGACTAACTCAGATACGCAGTATTTT	CASSHGTNSDTQYF
NA	TRBJ2-7	NA	16	TRBV5-1	TGCGCCAGCAGCTTGGCCCGGACAGACCGGGGGAAGGTAGAGTACTTC	CASSLARTDRGKVEYF
NA	TRBJ1-4	NA	18	TRBV11-1	TGTGCCAGCAGCTTACGGGAACGCTTACGGATTGGGAATGAAAAACTGTTTTTT	CASSLRERLRIGNEKLFF
TRBD2	TRBJ2-1	few	13	TRBV9	TGTGCCAGCAGCGTAGCGGGAGGGCATGAGCAGTTCTTC	CASSVAGGHEQFF
TRBD1	TRBJ2-1	few	15	TRBV7-2	TGTGCCAGCAGCTTAGTGGGACAGGGGGCAAGTGAGCAGTTCTTC	CASSLVGQGASEQFF
TRBD2	TRBJ2-5	few	14	TRBV20-1	TGCAGTGCACCACTAGCGGGAATGGGAGAGACCCAGTACTTC	CSAPLAGMGETQYF
NA	TRBJ2-1	NA	14	TRBV5-1	TGCGCCAGCAGGGTGACAGTATCCTACAATGAGCAGTTCTTC	CASRVTVSYNEQFF
NA	TRBJ2-3	NA	16	TRBV4-1	TGCGCCAGCAGCCAAAGTCAGGCTAGTGGTGCAGATACGCAGTATTTT	CASSQSQASGADTQYF
NA	TRBJ2-1	NA	11	TRBV2	TGTGCCGGAACAGGGAACAATGAGCAGTTCTTC	CAGTGNNEQFF
TRBD2	TRBJ2-5	few	16	TRBV20-1	TGCAGTGCTAGGATAGCGGGGGGGTTTTCAAAAGAGACCCAGTACTTC	CSARIAGGFSKETQYF